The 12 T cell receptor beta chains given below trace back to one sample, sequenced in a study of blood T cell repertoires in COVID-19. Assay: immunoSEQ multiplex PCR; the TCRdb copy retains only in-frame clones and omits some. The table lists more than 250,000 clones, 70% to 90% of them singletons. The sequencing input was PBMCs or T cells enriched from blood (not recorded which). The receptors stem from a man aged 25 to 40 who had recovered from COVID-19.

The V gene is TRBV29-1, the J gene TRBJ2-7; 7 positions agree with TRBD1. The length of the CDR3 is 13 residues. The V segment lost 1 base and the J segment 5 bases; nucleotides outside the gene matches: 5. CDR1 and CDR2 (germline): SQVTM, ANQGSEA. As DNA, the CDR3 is TGCAGCGTTGAAGGACAGGGCTGGAACGAGCAGTACTTC. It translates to CSVEGQGWNEQYF.

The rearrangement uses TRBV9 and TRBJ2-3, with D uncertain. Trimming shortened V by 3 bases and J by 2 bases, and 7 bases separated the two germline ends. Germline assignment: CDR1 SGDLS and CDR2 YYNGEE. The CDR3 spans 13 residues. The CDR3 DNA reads TGTGCCAGCAGCGATGGCCCCACAGATACGCAGTATTTT. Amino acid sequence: CASSDGPTDTQYF.

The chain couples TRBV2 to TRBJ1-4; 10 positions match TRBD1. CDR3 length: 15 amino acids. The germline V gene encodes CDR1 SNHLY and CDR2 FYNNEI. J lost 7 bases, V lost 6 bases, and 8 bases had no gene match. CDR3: CASSGTGAGGEKLFF. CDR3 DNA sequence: TGTGCCAGCAGCGGGACAGGGGCAGGAGGTGAAAAACTGTTTTTT.

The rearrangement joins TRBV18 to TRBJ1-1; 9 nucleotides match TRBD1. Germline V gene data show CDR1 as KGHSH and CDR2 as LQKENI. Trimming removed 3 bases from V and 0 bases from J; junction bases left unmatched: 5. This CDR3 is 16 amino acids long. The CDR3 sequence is CASSPSGQGMNTEAFF. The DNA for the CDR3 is TGTGCCAGCTCACCTTCGGGACAGGGAATGAACACTGAAGCTTTCTTT. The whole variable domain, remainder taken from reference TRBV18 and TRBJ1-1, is NAGVMQNPRHLVRRRGQEARLRCSPMKGHSHVYWYRQLPEEGLKFMVYLQKENIIDESGMPKERFSAEFPKEGPSILRIQQVVRGDSAAYFCASSPSGQGMNTEAFFGQGTRLTVV.

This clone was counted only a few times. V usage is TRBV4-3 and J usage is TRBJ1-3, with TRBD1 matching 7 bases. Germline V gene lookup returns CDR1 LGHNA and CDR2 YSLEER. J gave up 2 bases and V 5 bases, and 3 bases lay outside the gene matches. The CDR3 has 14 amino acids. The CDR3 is CASSYTGAGNTIYF. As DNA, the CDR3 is TGCGCCAGCAGCTACACAGGGGCTGGAAACACCATATATTTT.

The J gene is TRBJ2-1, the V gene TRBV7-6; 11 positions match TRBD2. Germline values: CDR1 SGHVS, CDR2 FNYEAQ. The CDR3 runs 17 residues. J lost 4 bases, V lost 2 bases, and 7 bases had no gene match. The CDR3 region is CASSLSNLAGGYNEQFF. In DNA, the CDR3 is TGTGCCAGCAGCTTAAGTAACCTAGCGGGGGGATACAATGAGCAGTTCTTC.

The CDR3 DNA reads as TGTGCCAGCTCCGCAAAACAGGGGGCGCTGGGTGTTGTTTTCTTT. It specifies CASSAKQGALGVVFF. The chain is built from TRBV18 and TRBJ1-1; TRBD1 aligns across 9 bases. This CDR3 has 15 residues. After removal of 6 bases from V and 13 bases from J, the junction contained 18 bases not matched to a gene. CDR1 and CDR2 (germline): KGHSH, LQKENI.

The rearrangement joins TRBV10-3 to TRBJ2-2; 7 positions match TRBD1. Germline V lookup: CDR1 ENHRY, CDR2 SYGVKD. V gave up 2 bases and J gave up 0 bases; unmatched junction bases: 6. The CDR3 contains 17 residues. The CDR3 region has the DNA TGTGCCATCAGTGAGCTGGGGACAGCCTCGAACACCGGGGAGCTGTTTTTT. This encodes CAISELGTASNTGELFF.

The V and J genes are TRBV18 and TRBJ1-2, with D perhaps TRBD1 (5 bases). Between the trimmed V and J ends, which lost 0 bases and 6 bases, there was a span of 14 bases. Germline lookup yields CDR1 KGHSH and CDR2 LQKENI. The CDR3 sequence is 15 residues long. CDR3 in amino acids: CASSPPEQGWNGYTF. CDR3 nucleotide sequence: TGTGCCAGCTCACCACCTGAGCAGGGTTGGAATGGCTACACCTTC. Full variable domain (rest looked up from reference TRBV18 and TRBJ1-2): NAGVMQNPRHLVRRRGQEARLRCSPMKGHSHVYWYRQLPEEGLKFMVYLQKENIIDESGMPKERFSAEFPKEGPSILRIQQVVRGDSAAYFCASSPPEQGWNGYTFGSGTRLTVV.

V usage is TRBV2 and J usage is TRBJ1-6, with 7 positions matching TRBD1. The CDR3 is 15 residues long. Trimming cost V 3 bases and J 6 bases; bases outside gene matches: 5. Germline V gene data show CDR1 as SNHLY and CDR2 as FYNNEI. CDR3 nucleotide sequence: TGTGCCAGCAGTGAGGACAGGAACTTTAATTCACCCCTCCACTTT. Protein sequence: CASSEDRNFNSPLHF.

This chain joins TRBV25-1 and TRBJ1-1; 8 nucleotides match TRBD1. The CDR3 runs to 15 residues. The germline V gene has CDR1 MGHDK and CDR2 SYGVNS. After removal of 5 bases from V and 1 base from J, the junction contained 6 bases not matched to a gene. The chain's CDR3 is CASSPLDRENTEAFF. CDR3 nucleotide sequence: TGTGCCAGCAGTCCCCTGGACAGGGAGAACACTGAAGCTTTCTTT.

CDR3 in amino acids: CASSQVRHWNQPQHF. In DNA, the CDR3 is TGTGCCAGCAGCCAAGTCCGACACTGGAATCAGCCCCAGCATTTT. The J gene is TRBJ1-5, the V gene TRBV14, with D uncertain. This CDR3 is 15 amino acids long. Deletions cut 1 base from V and 4 bases from J, with 11 bases between. Per the germline V gene, CDR1 is SGHDN and CDR2 is FVKESK.